Listed below are T cell receptor beta chains from one sample, sequenced in a study of cytomegalovirus exposure and HLA in healthy donors. Sequencing used immunoSEQ multiplex PCR; TCRdb keeps in-frame clones, though not all of them. Here the sample spans roughly 190,000 clones, around 84% being singletons. Sequencing used PBMCs. The receptors shown here come from a woman aged 18-29 years in good health and CMV-seronegative. CDR3s include the opening cysteine and the closing phenylalanine or tryptophan. A D gene is named only where the DNA matches it firmly. Size is omitted from some rows. Given values are once, few, many or a class for expanded clones.

clone size	D gene	V gene	J gene	CDR3 protein	CDR3 DNA
NA	NA	TRBV2	TRBJ2-7	CASSETVRTDAYEQYF	TGTGCCAGCAGTGAGACGGTGAGGACAGACGCCTACGAGCAGTACTTC
NA	NA	TRBV18	TRBJ2-2	CASSPKQGHNTGELFF	TGTGCCAGCTCACCGAAACAGGGACATAACACCGGGGAGCTGTTTTTT
few	NA	TRBV6-1	TRBJ2-7	CASSEDVGRGSYEQYF	TGTGCCAGCAGTGAGGATGTGGGGCGGGGTTCCTACGAGCAGTACTTC
NA	NA	TRBV6-4	TRBJ1-6	CASSGGLDNSPLHF	TGTGCCAGCAGTGGTGGACTTGATAATTCACCCCTCCACTTT
few	NA	TRBV18	TRBJ2-3	CASSPLGADTQYF	TGTGCCAGCTCACCGCTCGGGGCAGATACGCAGTATTTT
NA	NA	TRBV30	TRBJ1-2	CAWSDLRGRDGYTF	TGTGCCTGGAGTGATCTTAGAGGGAGAGATGGCTACACCTTC
NA	NA	TRBV4-1	TRBJ1-2	CATNLELRVLGGYTF	TGCGCCACCAACCTTGAGTTGAGGGTCCTGGGAGGCTACACCTTC
NA	NA	TRBV15	TRBJ2-4	CATSRDSGIQYF	TGTGCCACCAGCAGAGATTCCGGCATTCAGTACTTC
NA	TRBD1	TRBV5-1	TRBJ1-6	CASSSGQGSPLHF	TGCGCCAGCAGCTCGGGACAGGGCTCACCCCTCCACTTT
NA	NA	TRBV5-6	TRBJ2-5	CASHGGSAQKETQYF	TGTGCCAGCCATGGGGGGAGCGCCCAAAAAGAGACCCAGTACTTC
NA	TRBD2	TRBV4-2	TRBJ2-5	CASSQGTGTSGRAGETQYF	TGTGCCAGCAGCCAAGGGACCGGGACTAGCGGGAGGGCTGGAGAGACCCAGTACTTC
NA	NA	TRBV2	TRBJ2-1	CASTLGDSSYNEQFF	TGTGCCAGCACCTTGGGAGATAGCTCCTACAATGAGCAGTTCTTC
NA	TRBD1	TRBV28	TRBJ1-5	CASIPGQGNQPQHF	TGTGCCAGCATACCGGGACAGGGAAATCAGCCCCAGCATTTT
NA	NA	TRBV6-5	TRBJ1-4	CASSERHLYEKLFF	TGTGCCAGCAGTGAGAGGCACCTCTATGAAAAACTGTTTTTT
NA	TRBD1	TRBV6-4	TRBJ2-5	CASSDSRTGFQETQYF	TGTGCCAGCAGTGACTCCCGGACAGGGTTCCAAGAGACCCAGTACTTC
NA	TRBD2	TRBV18	TRBJ2-1	CASSPPGLATYNEQFF	TGTGCCAGCTCACCACCGGGACTAGCGACTTACAATGAGCAGTTCTTC
NA	TRBD2	TRBV5-1	TRBJ2-5	CASSSGTSGQETQYF	TGCGCCAGCAGCTCAGGGACTAGCGGCCAAGAGACCCAGTACTTC
NA	NA	TRBV9	TRBJ2-1	CASSDSGHGSPYEQFF	TGTGCCAGCAGCGATTCAGGACATGGTAGCCCCTACGAGCAGTTCTTC
NA	TRBD1	TRBV28	TRBJ1-2	CASQSGTGGDGYTF	TGTGCCAGCCAATCCGGGACAGGGGGCGATGGCTACACCTTC
NA	TRBD2	TRBV27	TRBJ2-7	CASSSLAGLAVYEQYF	TGTGCCAGCAGCTCATTAGCGGGACTAGCGGTCTACGAGCAGTACTTC
few	TRBD2	TRBV7-3	TRBJ2-5	CASSLGGGTRETQYF	TGTGCCAGCAGCTTAGGGGGAGGGACGAGGGAGACCCAGTACTTC
NA	NA	TRBV9	TRBJ1-1	CASSVAKGRDTEAFF	TGTGCCAGCAGCGTAGCCAAGGGGCGTGACACTGAAGCTTTCTTT
NA	NA	TRBV2	TRBJ2-1	CASSGSSSYNEQFF	TGTGCCAGCAGTGGAAGTAGCTCCTACAATGAGCAGTTCTTC
NA	TRBD2	TRBV11-2	TRBJ2-1	CASSLALSGDEQFF	TGTGCCAGCAGCTTAGCACTCAGCGGGGATGAGCAGTTCTTC
NA	TRBD1	TRBV6-1	TRBJ1-5	CASSEDRLDRGLSNQPQHF	TGTGCCAGCAGTGAAGACCGGCTCGACAGGGGGTTAAGCAATCAGCCCCAGCATTTT
NA	TRBD2	TRBV18	TRBJ2-7	CASSVAGFSYEQYF	TGTGCCAGCTCAGTAGCGGGATTCTCCTACGAGCAGTACTTC
NA	NA	TRBV4-3	TRBJ2-5	CASSQDPTGFETQYF	TGCGCCAGCAGCCAAGATCCAACAGGGTTCGAGACCCAGTACTTC
NA	TRBD2	TRBV5-5	TRBJ2-1	CASSPLGGAPNEQFF	TGTGCCAGCAGTCCACTCGGGGGGGCCCCTAATGAGCAGTTCTTC